The 27 T cell receptor beta chains given below trace back to one sample, sequenced in a study of cytomegalovirus exposure and HLA in healthy donors. 60 Vbeta and 13 Jbeta primers were used in PCR. The data were produced by immunoSEQ multiplex PCR, yet TCRdb's version contains in-frame clones alone and is incomplete. The table has roughly 180,000 clones, over 80% seen once. The material sequenced was PBMCs. These receptors were collected from a boy younger than 10 in good health and CMV-seronegative.

This clone has only one observation. The rearrangement uses TRBV10-1 and TRBJ2-7; 7 nucleotides agree with TRBD2. CDR1 WNHNN and CDR2 SYGVQD come from the germline V gene (reference sequence). V shed 6 bases, J shed 3 bases, and the junction held 5 bases outside the gene matches. The CDR3 totals 13 residues. The CDR3 DNA sequence: TGCGCCAGCAGCGCCGGACTAGGCTACGAGCAGTACTTC. Encoded protein: CASSAGLGYEQYF.

The genes are TRBV19 and TRBJ1-1; 7 positions match TRBD1. Germline V gene lookup returns CDR1 LNHDA and CDR2 SQIVND (reference sequence). This CDR3 is built from 14 residues. J gave up 5 bases and V 6 bases, and 9 bases lay outside the gene matches. The CDR3 bases are TGTGCCAGTAGGTCCCCGACAGGGCGAACTGAAGCTTTCTTT. Protein: CASRSPTGRTEAFF.

The V call is TRBV7-2, the J call TRBJ1-4; no clear D gene. The ends were cut back, 5 bases at V and 10 bases at J, with 11 bases in the middle. Germline CDR1 and CDR2: SGHTA and FQGNSA. The CDR3 consists of 12 residues. In nucleotides, the CDR3 is TGTGCCAGCAGCCACCCCGGTACAAAACTGTTTTTT. Amino acid sequence: CASSHPGTKLFF.

This clone was detected a few times. The genes are TRBV7-9 and TRBJ2-7, with 15 nucleotides matching TRBD2. The CDR3 has 16 amino acids. V dropped 3 bases and J dropped 5; count of bases not matched to a gene: 5. The germline V gene encodes CDR1 SEHNR and CDR2 FQNEAQ (reference sequence). The CDR3 DNA is TGTGCCAGCAGCTTGGGGGGACTAGCGGGAGGTAACGAGCAGTACTTC. It yields the protein CASSLGGLAGGNEQYF.

The V gene is TRBV4-1, the J gene TRBJ2-1; 7 bases are shared with TRBD1. CDR1 is MGHRA and CDR2 is YSYEKL in the germline V gene. The V gene end was trimmed by 7 bases and the J gene end by 2 bases; junction bases not matched to a gene: 8. The CDR3 spans 15 residues. This CDR3 is CASTTGENTYNEQFF. The CDR3 DNA reads TGCGCCAGCACAACAGGGGAAAATACCTACAATGAGCAGTTCTTC.

The J gene is TRBJ2-2, the V gene TRBV4-3; possible D gene TRBD2, 5 bases. Trimming stripped 1 base from V and 1 base from J, with 10 bases between. This CDR3 has 16 amino acids. Germline V gene data show CDR1 as LGHNA and CDR2 as YSLEER. CDR3 DNA sequence: TGCGCCAGCAGCCAAGGTACTAGAGGGAACACCGGGGAGCTGTTTTTT. It is translated as CASSQGTRGNTGELFF.

As DNA, the CDR3 is TGTGCCAGCAGGCCGGTAGGGGCTGGAAACACCATATATTTT. Its translation: CASRPVGAGNTIYF. The chain has TRBV7-2 and TRBJ1-3; D might be TRBD1 (5 bases). V lost 6 bases and J lost 2, with 11 bases in between. The CDR3 consists of 14 residues. CDR1 is SGHTA and CDR2 is FQGNSA in the germline V gene.

This sequence joins TRBV5-3 and TRBJ1-5, with D unresolved. TRBV5-3 is treated as an ORF (open reading frame) with a function not yet certain. CDR3 length equals 14 residues. V was pared by 2 bases and J by 0 bases, with 6 bases between. The CDR3 bases are TGTGCCAGAAGCTTTCTTTATAGCAATCAGCCCCAGCATTTT. Translation: CARSFLYSNQPQHF.

The chain is built from TRBV4-3 and TRBJ1-3; TRBD1 is a possible D gene (6 bases). V lost 1 base and J lost 2, with 12 bases in between. CDR1 is LGHNA, CDR2 YSLEER, per germline. The CDR3 spans 16 residues. The CDR3 nucleotides are TGCGCCAGCAGCCAAGCGCGGGGGCCGCCTGGAAACACCATATATTTT. The encoded protein is CASSQARGPPGNTIYF.

The chain uses TRBV6-5 and TRBJ1-4, with D possibly TRBD1 on 5 matching bases. The CDR3 consists of 14 residues. V was trimmed by 2 bases and J by 10 bases, leaving 14 bases between them. In germline, CDR1 is MNHEY, CDR2 SVGAGI. The CDR3 sequence: CASSYRGDVGKLFF. CDR3 coding DNA: TGTGCCAGCAGTTACCGGGGGGACGTCGGAAAACTGTTTTTT.

The chain carries TRBV30 and TRBJ1-1, with TRBD1 matching over 9 bases. The germline V gene encodes CDR1 GTSNPN and CDR2 SVGIG (reference sequence). CDR3 length: 13 residues. V gave up 4 bases and J gave up 6 bases; unmatched junction bases: 6. The CDR3 DNA follows: TGTGCCTGGAACGTGGACAGGGGCGCTGAAGCTTTCTTT. It translates to CAWNVDRGAEAFF. The full variable domain, rest sourced from reference TRBV30 and TRBJ1-1, is SQTIHQWPATLVQPVGSPLSLECTVEGTSNPNLYWYRQAAGRGLQLLFYSVGIGQISSEVPQNLSASRPQDRQFILSSKKLLLSDSGFYLCAWNVDRGAEAFFGQGTRLTVV.

The chain uses TRBV7-2 and TRBJ2-7; TRBD2 aligns across 9 bases. The CDR3 has 15 amino acids. Germline loops: CDR1 SGHTA, CDR2 FQGNSA. V shed 5 bases, J shed 3 bases, and the junction held 8 bases outside the gene matches. The CDR3 loop reads CASSHGTSFGYEQYF. The CDR3 DNA follows: TGTGCCAGCAGCCACGGGACTAGCTTCGGCTACGAGCAGTACTTC.

V usage is TRBV7-9 and J usage is TRBJ1-3, with D possibly matching TRBD1 (6 bases). Trimming shortened V by 3 bases and J by 0 bases, and 12 bases separated the two germline ends. From germline, CDR1 is SEHNR and CDR2 FQNEAQ (reference sequence). CDR3 size: 16 residues. CDR3 sequence (DNA): TGTGCCAGCAGCTTGGCGGACAGAATCTCTGGAAACACCATATATTTT. Protein sequence: CASSLADRISGNTIYF. The whole variable domain, filled in from reference TRBV7-9 and TRBJ1-3, reads DTGVSQNPRHKITKRGQNVTFRCDPISEHNRLYWYRQTLGQGPEFLTYFQNEAQLEKSRLLSDRFSAERPKGSFSTLEIQRTEQGDSAMYLCASSLADRISGNTIYFGEGSWLTVV.

This clone was seen once. This chain connects TRBV19 to TRBJ2-5, with 9 bases aligning to TRBD2. This CDR3 spans 17 amino acids. Germline V lookup: CDR1 LNHDA, CDR2 SQIVND (reference sequence). The V segment lost 1 base and the J segment 4 bases; nucleotides outside the gene matches: 10. The CDR3 sequence: CASSIVGSGRKGETQYF. CDR3 bases: TGTGCCAGTAGTATAGTGGGTAGCGGGAGAAAGGGAGAGACCCAGTACTTC. Using reference TRBV19 and TRBJ2-5 for the parts outside the CDR3, the full variable domain is DGGITQSPKYLFRKEGQNVTLSCEQNLNHDAMYWYRQDPGQGLRLIYYSQIVNDFQKGDIAEGYSVSREKKESFPLTVTSAQKNPTAFYLCASSIVGSGRKGETQYFGPGTRLLVL.

The rearrangement joins TRBV4-2 to TRBJ2-1; 9 positions agree with TRBD1. In germline, CDR1 is LGHNA, CDR2 YNFKEQ. This CDR3 has 15 residues. The junction had 2 bases not matched to a gene; V was cut back by 1 base and J by 4 bases. CDR3 protein: CASSQGTGVYNEQFF. The CDR3, as DNA: TGTGCCAGCAGCCAAGGGACAGGGGTTTACAATGAGCAGTTCTTC.

This chain links TRBV4-1 with TRBJ2-5; D not certain. The V end lost 0 bases, the J end lost 6 bases, and 11 bases lay between the germline ends. Looked up from germline, CDR1 is MGHRA and CDR2 is YSYEKL. The CDR3 covers 14 residues. The CDR3 here is CASSQELGEKTQYF. The CDR3 coding sequence is TGCGCCAGCAGCCAAGAACTCGGAGAAAAGACCCAGTACTTC.

The rearrangement links TRBV19 to TRBJ2-1, with 14 bases lining up with TRBD2. The CDR3 spans 17 residues. Unmatched junction bases numbered 9, after V lost 4 bases and J lost 7 bases. In germline, CDR1 is LNHDA, CDR2 SQIVND (reference sequence). CDR3 sequence (DNA): TGTGCCAGTAGTAACCTCAGACTAGCGGGGGGGGTGAATGAGCAGTTCTTC. Its translation: CASSNLRLAGGVNEQFF.

The chain joins TRBV7-9 to TRBJ2-1; the match to TRBD2 covers 12 bases. This CDR3 spans 16 amino acids. With 7 bases clipped from V and 10 bases from J, the junction kept 14 bases outside the gene matches. Per germline, CDR1 SEHNR and CDR2 FQNEAQ (reference sequence). CDR3 in amino acids: CASTVLLAGGVTEQFF. The CDR3 coding sequence is TGTGCCAGCACCGTCCTTCTAGCGGGGGGGGTCACAGAGCAGTTCTTC.

This chain connects TRBV6-5 to TRBJ2-5, with TRBD2 identical over 11 bases. The length of the CDR3 is 14 residues. The germline V gene has CDR1 MNHEY and CDR2 SVGAGI. The junction had 1 base not matched to a gene; V was cut back by 4 bases and J by 3 bases. CDR3 sequence (DNA): TGTGCCAGCAGTTTGGGACTAGCGGAAGAGACCCAGTACTTC. This codes for CASSLGLAEETQYF.

The rearrangement uses TRBV25-1 and TRBJ2-1, with D perhaps TRBD1 (5 bases). The CDR3 loop spans 15 amino acids. Looked up from germline, CDR1 is MGHDK and CDR2 is SYGVNS. V was pared by 5 bases and J by 4 bases, with 15 bases between. CDR3 region: CASSPPDRNYNEQFF. In DNA form, the CDR3 reads TGTGCCAGCAGTCCCCCCGACAGAAATTACAATGAGCAGTTCTTC.

V gene TRBV5-5 combines with J gene TRBJ1-2; a possible D gene is TRBD1 (6 bases). This CDR3 contains 13 residues. Deletions cut 2 bases from V and 8 bases from J, with 13 bases between. CDR1 and CDR2 from the germline V gene are SGHKS and YYEKEE (reference sequence). The CDR3 DNA follows: TGTGCCAGCAGCTTTGACAGGCATGGAGGCTACACCTTC. Translated, it gives CASSFDRHGGYTF.

The rearrangement joins TRBV19 to TRBJ2-7, with a possible D match to TRBD2 (5 bases). Per the germline V gene, CDR1 is LNHDA and CDR2 is SQIVND (reference sequence). V gave up 10 bases and J gave up 0 bases, with 13 bases separating them. This CDR3 region has 13 residues. CDR3 loop: CATRGLNSYEQYF. CDR3 DNA sequence: TGTGCCACTAGAGGACTCAACTCCTACGAGCAGTACTTC.

The chain carries TRBV12-5 and TRBJ2-7, with 7 bases matching TRBD2. With V trimmed by 9 bases and J by 4 bases, 9 bases remained unmatched. Germline V gene sequence: CDR1 LGHNT, CDR2 FRNRAP. This CDR3 spans 13 amino acids. The CDR3 sequence: CASRAGLHYEQYF. CDR3 coding DNA: TGTGCTAGCCGGGCGGGACTACATTACGAGCAGTACTTC.

This clone was recorded only once. The genes are TRBV30 and TRBJ1-1; weak D call: TRBD1 (5 bases). V lost 3 bases to trimming and J lost 4 bases, with 12 bases between them. The CDR3 covers 13 residues. The germline CDR1 and CDR2 sequences are GTSNPN and SVGIG (reference sequence). The CDR3 region is CAWSETGFTEAFF. The CDR3 coding sequence is TGTGCCTGGAGCGAAACAGGCTTCACTGAAGCTTTCTTT. The full variable domain, rest sourced from reference TRBV30 and TRBJ1-1, is SQTIHQWPATLVQPVGSPLSLECTVEGTSNPNLYWYRQAAGRGLQLLFYSVGIGQISSEVPQNLSASRPQDRQFILSSKKLLLSDSGFYLCAWSETGFTEAFFGQGTRLTVV.

The rearrangement links TRBV19 to TRBJ1-2, with 8 positions matching TRBD1. This CDR3 is 17 amino acids long. The germline V gene has CDR1 LNHDA and CDR2 SQIVND (reference sequence). The trim removed 3 bases at V and 7 bases at J, leaving 16 bases unmatched. CDR3 sequence: CASSIQPGNRGRSGYTF. As DNA, the CDR3 is TGTGCCAGTAGTATCCAACCCGGAAACAGGGGGAGGTCTGGCTACACCTTC.

This clone was picked up one time. The genes are TRBV18 and TRBJ1-3; tentatively, D is TRBD1 (6 bases). The ends were cut back, 5 bases at V and 0 bases at J, with 11 bases in the middle. The germline V gene has CDR1 KGHSH and CDR2 LQKENI. The CDR3 runs to 15 residues. The CDR3 sequence is CASSATGISGNTIYF. Here the CDR3 DNA reads TGTGCCAGCTCAGCTACAGGGATCTCTGGAAACACCATATATTTT. The whole variable domain, filled in from reference TRBV18 and TRBJ1-3, reads NAGVMQNPRHLVRRRGQEARLRCSPMKGHSHVYWYRQLPEEGLKFMVYLQKENIIDESGMPKERFSAEFPKEGPSILRIQQVVRGDSAAYFCASSATGISGNTIYFGEGSWLTVV.

The chain recombines TRBV10-3 with TRBJ2-2; TRBD2 is a possible D gene (5 bases). Deletions cut 6 bases from V and 2 bases from J, with 13 bases between. Germline loops: CDR1 ENHRY, CDR2 SYGVKD. The CDR3 loop spans 15 amino acids. The CDR3 here is CAIRKDGVNTGELFF. The CDR3 nucleotides read TGTGCCATCAGGAAAGACGGGGTTAACACCGGGGAGCTGTTTTTT.